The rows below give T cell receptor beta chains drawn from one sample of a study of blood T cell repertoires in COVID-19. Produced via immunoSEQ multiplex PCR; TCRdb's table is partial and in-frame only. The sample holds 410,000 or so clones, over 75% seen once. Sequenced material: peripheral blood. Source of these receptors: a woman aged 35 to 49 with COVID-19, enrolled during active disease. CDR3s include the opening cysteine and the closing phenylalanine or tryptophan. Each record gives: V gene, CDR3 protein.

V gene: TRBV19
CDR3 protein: CASSIDRQVRYGYTF

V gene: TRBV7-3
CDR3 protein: CASSSLGTGNTEAFF

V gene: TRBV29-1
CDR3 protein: CSVLLAAGNSLAQHF

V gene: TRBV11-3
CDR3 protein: CASSSRTSGDTQYF

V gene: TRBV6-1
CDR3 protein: CASSERLAASNEQFF

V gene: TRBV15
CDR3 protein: CATSRDRGGYNEQFF

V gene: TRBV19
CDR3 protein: CASSIAGLNYGYTF

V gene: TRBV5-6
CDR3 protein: CASSFYRVGNTIYF

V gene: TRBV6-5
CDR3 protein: CASTGGTDTQYF

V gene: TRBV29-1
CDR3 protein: CSVDRRWNGYTF

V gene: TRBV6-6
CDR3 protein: CASTGGGIEQFF

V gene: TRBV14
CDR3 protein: CASSQETKRTRGRADTQYF

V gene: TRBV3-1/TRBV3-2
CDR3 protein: CASSQDSLAGLQPQHF

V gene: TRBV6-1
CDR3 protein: CASSERAGDPGELFF

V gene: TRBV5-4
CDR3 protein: CASSLKWTSGRFEQFF

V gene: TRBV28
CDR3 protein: CATLGRGNEQFF

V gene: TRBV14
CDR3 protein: CASSQKTGPSSYNSPLHF

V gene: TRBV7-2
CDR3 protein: CASSFYGQSTEAFF

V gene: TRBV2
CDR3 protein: CASSDRDRIYGYTF

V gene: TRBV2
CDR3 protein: CASSDDSSYEQYF

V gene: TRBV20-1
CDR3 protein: CSASRTLSRNTQYF

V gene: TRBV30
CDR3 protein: CAWSQVRAGNSPLHF

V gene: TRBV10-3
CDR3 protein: CAISEYTSGDTQYF

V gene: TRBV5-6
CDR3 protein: CASSRRSSQRPLHF

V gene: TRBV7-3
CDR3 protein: CASSTWTSGRAGELFF

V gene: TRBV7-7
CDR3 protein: CAVGGIPSSGNTIYF

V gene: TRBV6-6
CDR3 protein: CASSSGTGQETQYF

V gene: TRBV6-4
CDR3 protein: CASSTSGVTYNEQFF

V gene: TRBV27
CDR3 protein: CASSFLNLQDRGYEQYF

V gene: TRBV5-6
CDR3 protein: CASSYQSGGLTNQPQHF

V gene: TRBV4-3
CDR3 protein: CASSQDSVAGGPHEQFF

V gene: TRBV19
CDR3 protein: CASRNRVSSTQYF

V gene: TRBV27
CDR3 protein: CASRVGADGQPQHF

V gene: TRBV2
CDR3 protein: CANTQETLNTEAFF

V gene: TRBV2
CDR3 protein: CATGSGNTIYF

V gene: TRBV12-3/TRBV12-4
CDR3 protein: CASSLREANEQFF

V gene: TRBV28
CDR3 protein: CASIHSGQSYEQYF

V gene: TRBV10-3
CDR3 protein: CAISEGWAEQETQYF

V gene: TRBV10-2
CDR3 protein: CASSEPGLAGAGELFF

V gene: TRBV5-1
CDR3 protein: CASSLAVADKNIQYF

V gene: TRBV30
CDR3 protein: CAWSPWASGTSGQETQYF

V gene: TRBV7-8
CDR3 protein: CASSTGTVGNTIYF

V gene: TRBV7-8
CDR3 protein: CASSLRLGGSYTF

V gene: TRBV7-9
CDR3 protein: CASSPGTGRAGELFF

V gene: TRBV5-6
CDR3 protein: CASSLAGVNYGYTF

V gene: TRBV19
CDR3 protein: CASKATTGVHPENARF

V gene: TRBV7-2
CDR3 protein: CASSPAHRGPYEQYF

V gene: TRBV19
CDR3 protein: CASGTGPPGEQYF

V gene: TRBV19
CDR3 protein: CASSILRGGGRSHFAELFF